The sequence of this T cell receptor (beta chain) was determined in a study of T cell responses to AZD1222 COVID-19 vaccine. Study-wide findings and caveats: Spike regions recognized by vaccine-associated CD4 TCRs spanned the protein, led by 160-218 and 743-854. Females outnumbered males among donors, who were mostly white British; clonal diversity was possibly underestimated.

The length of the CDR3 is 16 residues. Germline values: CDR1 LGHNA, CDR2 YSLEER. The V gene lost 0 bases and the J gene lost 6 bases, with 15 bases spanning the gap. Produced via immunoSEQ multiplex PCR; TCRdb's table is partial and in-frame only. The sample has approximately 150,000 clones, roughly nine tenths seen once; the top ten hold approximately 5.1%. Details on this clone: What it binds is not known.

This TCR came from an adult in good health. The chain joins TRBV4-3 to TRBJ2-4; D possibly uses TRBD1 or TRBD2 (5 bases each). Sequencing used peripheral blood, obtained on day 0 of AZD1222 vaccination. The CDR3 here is CASSQDGQGAGNIQYF. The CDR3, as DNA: TGCGCCAGCAGCCAAGATGGTCAGGGCGCGGGAAACATTCAGTACTTC.